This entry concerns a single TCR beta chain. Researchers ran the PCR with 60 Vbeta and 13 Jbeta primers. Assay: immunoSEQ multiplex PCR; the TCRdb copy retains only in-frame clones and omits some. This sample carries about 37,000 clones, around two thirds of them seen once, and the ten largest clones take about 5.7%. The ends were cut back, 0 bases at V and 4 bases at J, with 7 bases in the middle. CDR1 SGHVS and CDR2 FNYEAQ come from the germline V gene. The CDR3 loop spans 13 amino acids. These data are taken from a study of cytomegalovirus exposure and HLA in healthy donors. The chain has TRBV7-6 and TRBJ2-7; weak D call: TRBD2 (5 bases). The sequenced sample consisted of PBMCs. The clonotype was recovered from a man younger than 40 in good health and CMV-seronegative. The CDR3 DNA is TGTGCCAGCAGCTTAGCGGGAGATTACGAGCAGTACTTC. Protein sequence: CASSLAGDYEQYF.